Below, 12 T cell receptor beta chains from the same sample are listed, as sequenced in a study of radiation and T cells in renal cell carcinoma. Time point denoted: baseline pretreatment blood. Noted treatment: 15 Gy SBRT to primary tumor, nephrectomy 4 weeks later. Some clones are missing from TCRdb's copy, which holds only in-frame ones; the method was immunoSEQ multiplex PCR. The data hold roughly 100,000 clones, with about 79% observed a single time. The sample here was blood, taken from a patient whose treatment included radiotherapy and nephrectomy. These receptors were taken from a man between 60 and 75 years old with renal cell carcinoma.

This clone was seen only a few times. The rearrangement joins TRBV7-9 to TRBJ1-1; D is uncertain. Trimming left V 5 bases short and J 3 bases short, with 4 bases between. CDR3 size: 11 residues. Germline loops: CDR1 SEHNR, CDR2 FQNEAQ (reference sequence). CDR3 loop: CASSPDTEAFF. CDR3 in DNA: TGTGCCAGCAGCCCGGACACTGAAGCTTTCTTT. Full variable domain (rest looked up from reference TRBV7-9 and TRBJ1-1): DTGVSQNPRHKITKRGQNVTFRCDPISEHNRLYWYRQTLGQGPEFLTYFQNEAQLEKSRLLSDRFSAERPKGSFSTLEIQRTEQGDSAMYLCASSPDTEAFFGQGTRLTVV.

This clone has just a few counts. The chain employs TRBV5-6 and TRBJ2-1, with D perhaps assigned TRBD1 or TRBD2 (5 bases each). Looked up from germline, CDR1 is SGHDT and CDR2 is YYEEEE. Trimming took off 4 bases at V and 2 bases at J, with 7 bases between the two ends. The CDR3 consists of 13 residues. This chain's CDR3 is CASSLGPYNEQFF. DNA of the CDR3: TGTGCCAGCAGCCTGGGACCCTACAATGAGCAGTTCTTC.

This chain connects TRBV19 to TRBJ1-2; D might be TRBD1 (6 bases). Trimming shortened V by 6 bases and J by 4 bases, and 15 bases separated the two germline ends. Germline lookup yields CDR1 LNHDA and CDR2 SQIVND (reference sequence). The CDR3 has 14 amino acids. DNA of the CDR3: TGTGCCAGTAGGGGTGGTGACAGGCTCTATGGCTACACCTTC. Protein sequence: CASRGGDRLYGYTF. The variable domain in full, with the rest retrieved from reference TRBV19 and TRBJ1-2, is DGGITQSPKYLFRKEGQNVTLSCEQNLNHDAMYWYRQDPGQGLRLIYYSQIVNDFQKGDIAEGYSVSREKKESFPLTVTSAQKNPTAFYLCASRGGDRLYGYTFGSGTRLTVV.

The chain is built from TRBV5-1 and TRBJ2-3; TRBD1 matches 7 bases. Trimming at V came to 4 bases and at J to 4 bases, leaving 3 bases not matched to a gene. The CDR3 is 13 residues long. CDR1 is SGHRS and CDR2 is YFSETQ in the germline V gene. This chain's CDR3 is CASSQTGPDTQYF. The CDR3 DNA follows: TGCGCCAGCAGCCAGACAGGGCCAGATACGCAGTATTTT.

The CDR3 here is CASSFSVSRGNEKLFF. In DNA, the CDR3 is TGCGCCAGCAGCTTCTCGGTAAGCAGAGGAAATGAAAAACTGTTTTTT. The chain has TRBV5-1 and TRBJ1-4; D is ambiguous. This CDR3 is built from 16 residues. V lost 2 bases and J 5 bases, leaving 16 bases between the germline ends. In germline, CDR1 is SGHRS, CDR2 YFSETQ.

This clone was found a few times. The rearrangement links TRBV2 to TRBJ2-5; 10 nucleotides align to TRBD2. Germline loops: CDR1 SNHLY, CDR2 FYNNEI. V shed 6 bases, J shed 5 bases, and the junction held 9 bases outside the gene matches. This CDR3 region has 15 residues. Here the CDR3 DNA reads TGTGCCAGCAGACTCAGCGGGGGGGTCCGGGAGACCCAGTACTTC. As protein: CASRLSGGVRETQYF.

The CDR3 bases are TGCGCCAGCAGCTTACGGACTAGCGAAAACAATGAGCAGTTCTTC. Its translation is CASSLRTSENNEQFF. The chain recombines TRBV5-1 with TRBJ2-1; TRBD2 matches at 9 bases. The CDR3 is 15 residues long. Trimming at V came to 2 bases and at J to 5 bases, leaving 5 bases not matched to a gene. The V gene's germline CDR1 is SGHRS and CDR2 YFSETQ.

The DNA for the CDR3 is TGTGCCAGCAGCGTATCCCCTCGGATTATCGGGGAGCTGTTTTTT. It encodes CASSVSPRIIGELFF. The chain carries TRBV9 and TRBJ2-2; D gene uncertain. The CDR3 runs to 15 residues. CDR1 SGDLS and CDR2 YYNGEE come from the germline V gene. V was shortened by 1 base and J by 7 bases, with 14 bases between the two germline ends.

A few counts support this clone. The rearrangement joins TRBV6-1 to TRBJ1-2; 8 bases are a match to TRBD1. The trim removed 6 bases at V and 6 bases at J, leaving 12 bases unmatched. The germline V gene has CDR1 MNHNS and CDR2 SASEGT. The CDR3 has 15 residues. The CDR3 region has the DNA TGTGCCAGCAGCCCAGCGGACAGGGCTTTTGATGGCTACACCTTC. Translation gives CASSPADRAFDGYTF.

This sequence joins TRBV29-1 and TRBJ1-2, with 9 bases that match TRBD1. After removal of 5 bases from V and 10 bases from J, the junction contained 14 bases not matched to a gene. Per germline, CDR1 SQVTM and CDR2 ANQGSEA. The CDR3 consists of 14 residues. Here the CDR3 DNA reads TGCAGCGTTTTACATACGGACAGGGGTCTCGACTACACCTTC. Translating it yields CSVLHTDRGLDYTF. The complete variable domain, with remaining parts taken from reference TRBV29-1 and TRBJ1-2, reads SAVISQKPSRDICQRGTSLTIQCQVDSQVTMMFWYRQQPGQSLTLIATANQGSEATYESGFVIDKFPISRPNLTFSTLTVSNMSPEDSSIYLCSVLHTDRGLDYTFGSGTRLTVV.

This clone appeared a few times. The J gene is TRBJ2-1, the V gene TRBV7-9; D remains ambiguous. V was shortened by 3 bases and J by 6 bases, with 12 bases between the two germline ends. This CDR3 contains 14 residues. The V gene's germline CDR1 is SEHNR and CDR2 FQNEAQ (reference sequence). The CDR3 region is CASSFAYGANEQFF. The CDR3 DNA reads TGTGCCAGCAGCTTCGCCTACGGAGCCAATGAGCAGTTCTTC.

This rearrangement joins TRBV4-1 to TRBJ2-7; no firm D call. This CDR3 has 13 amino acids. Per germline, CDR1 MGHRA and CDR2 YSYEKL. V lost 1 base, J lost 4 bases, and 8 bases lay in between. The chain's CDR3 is CASSQGVGYEQYF. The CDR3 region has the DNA TGCGCCAGCAGCCAAGGGGTCGGGTACGAGCAGTACTTC.